The 3 T cell receptor beta chains below all came from one sample that was sequenced in a study of blood T cell repertoires in COVID-19. The method was immunoSEQ multiplex PCR; TCRdb's version includes in-frame clones alone and lacks a portion of them. The table includes about 46,000 clones, roughly 85% detected once. The sequencing sample was made of peripheral blood. All receptors come from a human donor in a cohort sampled during active COVID-19. The donor label of this sample is uncertain.

The rearrangement uses TRBV6-6 and TRBJ2-1, with 8 bases lining up with TRBD2. Germline V CDR1 and CDR2: MNHNY, SVGAGI (reference sequence). The CDR3 has 13 amino acids. The J segment lost 6 bases and the V segment lost 10 bases, leaving 8 bases of the junction unmatched. For the CDR3, the DNA is TGTGCCACCCGTCCGGGGGGGGGCAATGAGCAGTTCTTC. It translates to CATRPGGGNEQFF.

The chain has TRBV5-1 and TRBJ1-2; 7 nucleotides align to TRBD1. The V gene's germline CDR1 is SGHRS and CDR2 YFSETQ. The length of the CDR3 is 15 residues. Losses at the gene ends were 1 base for V and 8 bases for J; bases not matched to a gene: 11. CDR3 bases: TGCGCCAGCAGCTTGAATAGTGCTCCGGGACAGGGCTACACCTTC. Its protein is CASSLNSAPGQGYTF.

The chain links TRBV3-1 (or the pseudogene TRBV3-2) to TRBJ2-7; 9 nucleotides match TRBD2. The CDR3 has 16 amino acids. V lost 0 bases and J lost 2; bases outside the gene matches: 5. Germline CDR1 reads LGHDT; CDR2 reads YNNKEL (reference sequence). Here the CDR3 reads CASSQEISGGPYEQYF. The CDR3 bases are TGTGCCAGCAGCCAAGAGATTAGCGGGGGCCCCTACGAGCAGTACTTC.